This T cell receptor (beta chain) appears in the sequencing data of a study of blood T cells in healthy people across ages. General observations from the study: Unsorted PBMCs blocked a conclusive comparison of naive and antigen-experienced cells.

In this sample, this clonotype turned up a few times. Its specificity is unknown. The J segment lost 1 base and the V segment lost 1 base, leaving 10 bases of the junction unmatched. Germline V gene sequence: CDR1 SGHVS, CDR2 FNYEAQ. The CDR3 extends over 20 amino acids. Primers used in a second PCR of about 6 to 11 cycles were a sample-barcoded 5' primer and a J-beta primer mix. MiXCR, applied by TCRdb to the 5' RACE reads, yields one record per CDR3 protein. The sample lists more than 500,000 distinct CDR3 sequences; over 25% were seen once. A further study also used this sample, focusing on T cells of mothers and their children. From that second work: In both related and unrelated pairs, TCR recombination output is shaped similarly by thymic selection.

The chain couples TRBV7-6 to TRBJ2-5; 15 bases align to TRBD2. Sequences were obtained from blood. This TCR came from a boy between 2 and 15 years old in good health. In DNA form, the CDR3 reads TGTGCCAGCAGCTTAGGCCCGGGACTAGCGGGAGGAAGGGGCCAAGAGACCCAGTACTTC. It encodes CASSLGPGLAGGRGQETQYF.